One TCR beta chain is described in this entry. What it binds is not known. J was trimmed by 6 bases and V by 4 bases; bases with no gene match: 12. The CDR3 sequence is 14 residues long. The V gene's germline CDR1 is SQVTM and CDR2 ANQGSEA. The entry originates in a study of post-analysis software for immune sequencing data. Study results and limitations: TRBV segments more frequent in patients than in controls numbered a few and included TRBV5-6, TRBV5-1 and TRBV20-1.

Unique molecular identifiers were carried by the TCR beta cDNA libraries. TCRdb re-analysed the PCR reads in MiXCR, keeping a single row per CDR3 protein. The sample has 700,000 to 900,000 distinct CDR3 sequences; more than 45% are singletons. The receptor was derived from a girl aged 10-17 years with multiple sclerosis. The sample comprised blood. The chain recombines TRBV29-1 with TRBJ2-7, with TRBD2 matching 7 bases. The DNA of the CDR3 is TGCAGCGTTGCCCGGGGCGGGGGTGATGGCGAGCAGTACTTC. Protein product: CSVARGGGDGEQYF.